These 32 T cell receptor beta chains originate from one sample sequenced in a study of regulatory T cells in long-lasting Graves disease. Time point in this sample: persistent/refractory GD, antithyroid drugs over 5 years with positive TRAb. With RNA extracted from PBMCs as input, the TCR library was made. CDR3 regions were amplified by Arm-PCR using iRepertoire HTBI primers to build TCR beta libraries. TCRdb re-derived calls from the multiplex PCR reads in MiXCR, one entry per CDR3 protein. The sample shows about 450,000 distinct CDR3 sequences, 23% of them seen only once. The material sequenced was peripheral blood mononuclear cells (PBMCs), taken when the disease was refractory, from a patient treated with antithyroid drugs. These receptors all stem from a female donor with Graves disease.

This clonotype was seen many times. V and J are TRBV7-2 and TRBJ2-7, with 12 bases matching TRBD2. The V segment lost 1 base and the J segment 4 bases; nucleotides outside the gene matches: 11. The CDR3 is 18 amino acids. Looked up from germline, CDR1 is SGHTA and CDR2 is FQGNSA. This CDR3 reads CASSLEAGGLAGRYEQYF. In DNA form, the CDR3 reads TGTGCCAGCAGCTTAGAAGCTGGTGGACTAGCGGGAAGGTACGAGCAGTACTTC.

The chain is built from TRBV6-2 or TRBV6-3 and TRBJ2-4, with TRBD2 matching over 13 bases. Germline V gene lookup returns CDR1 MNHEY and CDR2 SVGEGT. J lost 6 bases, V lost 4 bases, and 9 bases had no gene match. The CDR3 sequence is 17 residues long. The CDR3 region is CASSSNEGLAGINIQYF. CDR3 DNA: TGTGCCAGCAGTTCAAACGAGGGACTAGCGGGAATAAACATTCAGTACTTC.

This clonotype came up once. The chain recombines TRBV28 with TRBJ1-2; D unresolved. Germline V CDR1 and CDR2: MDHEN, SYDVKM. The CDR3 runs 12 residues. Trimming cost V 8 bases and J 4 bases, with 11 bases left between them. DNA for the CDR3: TGTGCCAGCCTAAGAAACAGCTATGGCTACACCTTC. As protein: CASLRNSYGYTF.

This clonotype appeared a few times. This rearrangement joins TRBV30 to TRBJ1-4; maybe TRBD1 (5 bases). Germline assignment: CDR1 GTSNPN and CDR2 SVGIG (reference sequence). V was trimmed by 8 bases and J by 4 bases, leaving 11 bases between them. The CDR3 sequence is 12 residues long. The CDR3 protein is CAGGHYNEKLFF. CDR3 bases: TGTGCCGGAGGACATTATAATGAAAAACTGTTTTTT.

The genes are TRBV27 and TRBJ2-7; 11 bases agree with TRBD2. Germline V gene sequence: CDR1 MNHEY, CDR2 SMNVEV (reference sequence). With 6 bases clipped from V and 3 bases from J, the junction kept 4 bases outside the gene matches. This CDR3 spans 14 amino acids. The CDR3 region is CASREGLADYEQYF. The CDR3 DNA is TGTGCCAGCAGGGAGGGACTAGCGGACTACGAGCAGTACTTC.

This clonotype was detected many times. The CDR3 loop is CASSPRAGGPNTGELFF. The CDR3 DNA reads as TGTGCCAGCAGCCCCAGGGCGGGAGGGCCCAACACCGGGGAGCTGTTTTTT. The chain joins TRBV2 to TRBJ2-2, with 9 positions matching TRBD2. Germline CDR1 and CDR2: SNHLY and FYNNEI. The V segment lost 6 bases and the J segment 2 bases; nucleotides outside the gene matches: 10. The CDR3 spans 17 residues.

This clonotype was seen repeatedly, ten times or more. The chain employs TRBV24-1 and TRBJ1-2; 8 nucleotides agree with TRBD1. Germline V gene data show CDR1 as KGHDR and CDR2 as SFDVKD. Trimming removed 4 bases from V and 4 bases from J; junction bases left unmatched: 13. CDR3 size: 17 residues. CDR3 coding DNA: TGTGCCACCAGTGAAAGTGACTCAGGGGGCCGAAGCTATGGCTACACCTTC. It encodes CATSESDSGGRSYGYTF.

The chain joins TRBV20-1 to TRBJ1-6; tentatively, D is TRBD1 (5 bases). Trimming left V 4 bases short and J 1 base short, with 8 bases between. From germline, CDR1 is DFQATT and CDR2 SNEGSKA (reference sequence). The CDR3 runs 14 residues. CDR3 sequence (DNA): TGCAGTGCTACCCAGGGTTCCTATAATTCACCCCTCCACTTT. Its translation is CSATQGSYNSPLHF.

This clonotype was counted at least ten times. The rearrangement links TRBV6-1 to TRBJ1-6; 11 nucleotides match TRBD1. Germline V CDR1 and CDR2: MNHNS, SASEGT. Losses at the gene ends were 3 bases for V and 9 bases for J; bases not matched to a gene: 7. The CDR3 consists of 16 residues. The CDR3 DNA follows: TGTGCCAGCAGTGACACATGGGACAGGGGGTCTTCACCCCTCCACTTT. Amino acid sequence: CASSDTWDRGSSPLHF.

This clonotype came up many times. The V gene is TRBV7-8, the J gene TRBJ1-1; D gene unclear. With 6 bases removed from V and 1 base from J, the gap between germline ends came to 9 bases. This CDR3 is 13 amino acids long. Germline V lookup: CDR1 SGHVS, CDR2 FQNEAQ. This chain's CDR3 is CASRPPRNTEAFF. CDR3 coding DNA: TGTGCCAGCAGACCACCAAGGAACACTGAAGCTTTCTTT.

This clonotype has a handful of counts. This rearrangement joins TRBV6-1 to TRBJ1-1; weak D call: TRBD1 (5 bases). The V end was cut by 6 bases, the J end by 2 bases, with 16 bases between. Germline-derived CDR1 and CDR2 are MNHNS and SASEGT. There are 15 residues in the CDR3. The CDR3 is CASSIGGGSNTEAFF. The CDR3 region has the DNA TGTGCCAGCAGCATTGGGGGGGGAAGTAACACTGAAGCTTTCTTT.

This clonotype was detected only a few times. The CDR3 reads CASSLRQNLNTGELFF. CDR3 nucleotide sequence: TGTGCCAGCAGCTTAAGACAGAACCTGAACACCGGGGAGCTGTTTTTT. This sequence joins TRBV7-8 and TRBJ2-2; possible D gene TRBD1, 5 bases. CDR1 SGHVS and CDR2 FQNEAQ come from the germline V gene. This CDR3 has 16 amino acids. V was cut by 2 bases and J by 1 base, with 11 bases left in between.

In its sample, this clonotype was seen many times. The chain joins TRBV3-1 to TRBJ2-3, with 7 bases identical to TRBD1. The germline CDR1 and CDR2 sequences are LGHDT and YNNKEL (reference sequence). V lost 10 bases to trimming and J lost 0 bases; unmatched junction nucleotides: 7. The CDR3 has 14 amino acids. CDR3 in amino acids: CANNRGRSTDTQYF. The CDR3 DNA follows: TGTGCCAACAACAGGGGCAGAAGCACAGATACGCAGTATTTT.

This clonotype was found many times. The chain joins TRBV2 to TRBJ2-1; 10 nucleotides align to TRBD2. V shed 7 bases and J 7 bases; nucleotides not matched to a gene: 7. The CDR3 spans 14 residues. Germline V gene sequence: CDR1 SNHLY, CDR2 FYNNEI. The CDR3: CASTSGLARNEQFF. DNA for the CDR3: TGTGCCAGCACCTCGGGACTAGCGAGGAATGAGCAGTTCTTC.

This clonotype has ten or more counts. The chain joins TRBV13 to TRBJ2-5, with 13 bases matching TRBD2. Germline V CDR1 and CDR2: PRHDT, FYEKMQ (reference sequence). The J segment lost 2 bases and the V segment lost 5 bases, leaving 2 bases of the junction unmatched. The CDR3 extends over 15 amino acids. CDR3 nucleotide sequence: TGTGCCAGCAGCGCGGGACTAGCGGGACAAGAGACCCAGTACTTC. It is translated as CASSAGLAGQETQYF.

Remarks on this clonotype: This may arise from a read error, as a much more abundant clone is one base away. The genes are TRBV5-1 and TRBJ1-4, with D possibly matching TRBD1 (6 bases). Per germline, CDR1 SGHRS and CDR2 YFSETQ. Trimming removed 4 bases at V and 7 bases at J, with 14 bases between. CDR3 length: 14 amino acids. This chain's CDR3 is CASSITGGGEKLFF. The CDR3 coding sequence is TGCGCCAGCAGCATAACCGGGGGCGGTGAAAAACTGTTTTTT.

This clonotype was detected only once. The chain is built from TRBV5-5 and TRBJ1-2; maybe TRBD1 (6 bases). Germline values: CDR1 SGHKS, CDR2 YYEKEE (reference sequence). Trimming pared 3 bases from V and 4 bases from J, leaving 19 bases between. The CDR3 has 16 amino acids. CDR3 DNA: TGTGCCAGCAGCTACAGCCTTTCAGGGGCACCCTATGGCTACACCTTC. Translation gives CASSYSLSGAPYGYTF.

CDR3 sequence (DNA): TGTGCCAGCGCCGAGACAACCAAGACAGGCGAGCAGTACTTC. This codes for CASAETTKTGEQYF. The chain couples TRBV6-1 to TRBJ2-7, with D perhaps matching TRBD1 (6 bases). V lost 8 bases and J 6 bases, leaving 20 bases between the germline ends. Germline loops: CDR1 MNHNS, CDR2 SASEGT. The CDR3 length is 14 residues.

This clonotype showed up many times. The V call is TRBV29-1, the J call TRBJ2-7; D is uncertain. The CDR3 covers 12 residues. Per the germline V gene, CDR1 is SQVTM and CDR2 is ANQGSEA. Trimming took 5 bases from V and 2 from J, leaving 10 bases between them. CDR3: CSVREGTYEQYF. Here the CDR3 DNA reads TGCAGCGTTCGTGAAGGGACCTACGAGCAGTACTTC.

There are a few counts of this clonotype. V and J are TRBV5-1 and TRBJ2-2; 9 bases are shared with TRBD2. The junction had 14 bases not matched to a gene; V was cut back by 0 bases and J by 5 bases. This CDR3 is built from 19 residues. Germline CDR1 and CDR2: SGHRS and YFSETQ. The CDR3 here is CASSLALRIAGEGTGELFF. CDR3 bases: TGCGCCAGCAGCTTGGCTCTAAGAATAGCGGGAGAGGGTACCGGGGAGCTGTTTTTT.

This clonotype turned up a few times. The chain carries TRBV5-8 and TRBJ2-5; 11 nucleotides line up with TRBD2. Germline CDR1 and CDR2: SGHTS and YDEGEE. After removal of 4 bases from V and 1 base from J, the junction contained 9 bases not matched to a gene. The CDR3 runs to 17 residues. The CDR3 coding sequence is TGTGCCAGCAGCAGGGGACTAGCGGAGCTCCTCCAAGAGACCCAGTACTTC. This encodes CASSRGLAELLQETQYF.

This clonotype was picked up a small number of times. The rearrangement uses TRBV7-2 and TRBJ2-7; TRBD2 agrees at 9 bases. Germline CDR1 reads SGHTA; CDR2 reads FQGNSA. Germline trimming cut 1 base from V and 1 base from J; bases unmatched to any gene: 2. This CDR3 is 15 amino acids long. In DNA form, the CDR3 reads TGTGCCAGCAGCTTAGTGGCGGGAGGGTCCTACGAGCAGTACTTC. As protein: CASSLVAGGSYEQYF.

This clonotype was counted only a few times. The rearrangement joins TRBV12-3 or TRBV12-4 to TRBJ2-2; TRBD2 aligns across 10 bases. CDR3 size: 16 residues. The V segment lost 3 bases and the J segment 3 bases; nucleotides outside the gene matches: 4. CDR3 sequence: CASSFPLAGDTGELFF. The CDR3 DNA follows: TGTGCCAGCAGTTTTCCCCTAGCGGGAGACACCGGGGAGCTGTTTTTT.

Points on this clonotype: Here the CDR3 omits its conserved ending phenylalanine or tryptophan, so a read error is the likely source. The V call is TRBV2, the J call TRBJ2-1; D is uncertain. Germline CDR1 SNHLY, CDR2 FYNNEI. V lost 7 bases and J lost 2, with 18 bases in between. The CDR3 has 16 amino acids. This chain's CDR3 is CASIQERPRTYNEQFL. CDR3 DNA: TGTGCCAGCATTCAAGAAAGACCTCGGACCTACAATGAGCAGTTCCTC.

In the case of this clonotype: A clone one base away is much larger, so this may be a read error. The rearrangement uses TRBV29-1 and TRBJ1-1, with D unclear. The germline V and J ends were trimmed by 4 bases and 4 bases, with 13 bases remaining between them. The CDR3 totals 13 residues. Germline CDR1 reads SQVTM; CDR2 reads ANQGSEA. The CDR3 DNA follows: TGCAGCGTTGCCCTAGGTCTTGGCACTGAAGCTTTCTTT. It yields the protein CSVALGLGTEAFF.

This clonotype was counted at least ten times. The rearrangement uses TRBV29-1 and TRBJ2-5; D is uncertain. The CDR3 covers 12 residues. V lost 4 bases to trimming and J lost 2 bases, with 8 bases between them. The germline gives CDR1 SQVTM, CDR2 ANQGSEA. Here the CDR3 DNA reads TGCAGCGTTGGCCCGGCGCAAGAGACCCAGTACTTC. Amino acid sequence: CSVGPAQETQYF.

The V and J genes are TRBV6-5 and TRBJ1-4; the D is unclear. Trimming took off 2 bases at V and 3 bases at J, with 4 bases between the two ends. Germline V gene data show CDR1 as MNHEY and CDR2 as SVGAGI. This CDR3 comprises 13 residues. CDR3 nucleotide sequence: TGTGCCAGCAGTTACGTCGCTAATGAAAAACTGTTTTTT. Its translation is CASSYVANEKLFF.

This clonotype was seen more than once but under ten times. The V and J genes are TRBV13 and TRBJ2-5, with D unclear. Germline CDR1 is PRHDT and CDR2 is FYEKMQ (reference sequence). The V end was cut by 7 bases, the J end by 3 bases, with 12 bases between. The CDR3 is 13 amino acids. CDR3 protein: CASTVQEKETQYF. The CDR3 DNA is TGTGCCAGCACAGTTCAGGAGAAAGAGACCCAGTACTTC.

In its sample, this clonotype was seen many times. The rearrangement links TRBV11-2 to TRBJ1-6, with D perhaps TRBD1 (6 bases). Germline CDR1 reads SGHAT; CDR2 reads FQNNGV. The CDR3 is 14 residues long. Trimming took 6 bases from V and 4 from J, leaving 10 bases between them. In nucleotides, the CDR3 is TGTGCCAGCAGTCTACAGGGATATAATTCACCCCTCCACTTT. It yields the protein CASSLQGYNSPLHF. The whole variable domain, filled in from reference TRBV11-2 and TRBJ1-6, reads EAGVAQSPRYKIIEKRQSVAFWCNPISGHATLYWYQQILGQGPKLLIQFQNNGVVDDSQLPKDRFSAERLKGVDSTLKIQPAKLEDSAVYLCASSLQGYNSPLHFGNGTRLTVT.

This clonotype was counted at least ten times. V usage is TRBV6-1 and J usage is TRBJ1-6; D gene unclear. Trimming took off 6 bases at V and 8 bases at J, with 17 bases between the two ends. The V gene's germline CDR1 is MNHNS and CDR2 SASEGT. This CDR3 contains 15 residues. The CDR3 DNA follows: TGTGCCAGCAGAAGGCAGTGGGTCGGCCATTCACCCCTCCACTTT. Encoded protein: CASRRQWVGHSPLHF.

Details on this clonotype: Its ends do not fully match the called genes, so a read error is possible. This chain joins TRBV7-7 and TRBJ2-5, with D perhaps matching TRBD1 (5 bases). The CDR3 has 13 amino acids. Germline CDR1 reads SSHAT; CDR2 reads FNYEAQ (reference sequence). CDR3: CASSIDRGETQYF. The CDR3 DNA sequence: TGTGCTAGCAGCATCGACAGAGGCGAGACCCAGTACTTC.

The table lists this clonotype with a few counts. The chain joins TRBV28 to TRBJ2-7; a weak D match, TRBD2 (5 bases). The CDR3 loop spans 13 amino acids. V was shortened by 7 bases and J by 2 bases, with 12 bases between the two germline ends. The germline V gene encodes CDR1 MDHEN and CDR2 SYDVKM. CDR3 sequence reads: CASKGGPTYEQYF. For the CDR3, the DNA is TGTGCCAGCAAAGGAGGACCTACCTACGAGCAGTACTTC. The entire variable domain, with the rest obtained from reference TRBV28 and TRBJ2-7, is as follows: DVKVTQSSRYLVKRTGEKVFLECVQDMDHENMFWYRQDPGLGLRLIYFSYDVKMKEKGDIPEGYSVSREKKERFSLILESASTNQTSMYLCASKGGPTYEQYFGPGTRLTVT.